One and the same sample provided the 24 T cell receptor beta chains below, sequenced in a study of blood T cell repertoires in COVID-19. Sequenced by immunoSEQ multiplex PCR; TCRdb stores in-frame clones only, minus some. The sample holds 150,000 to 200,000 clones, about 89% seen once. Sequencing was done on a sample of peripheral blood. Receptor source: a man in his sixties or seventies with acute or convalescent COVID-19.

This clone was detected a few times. The CDR3 region has the DNA TGTGCCAGCAAGGTTGAACAGTGGGCCACTGAAGCTTTCTTT. Amino acid sequence: CASKVEQWATEAFF. The rearrangement joins TRBV5-8 to TRBJ1-1; D is ambiguous. V lost 6 bases to trimming and J lost 4 bases, with 16 bases between them. The CDR3 extends over 14 amino acids. The germline gives CDR1 SGHTS, CDR2 YDEGEE.

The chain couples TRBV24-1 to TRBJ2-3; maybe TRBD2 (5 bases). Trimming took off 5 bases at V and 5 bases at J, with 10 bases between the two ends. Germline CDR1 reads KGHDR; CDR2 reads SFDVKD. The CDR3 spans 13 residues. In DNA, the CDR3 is TGTGCCACCAGTGGCGCTGGAGGAGATACGCAGTATTTT. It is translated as CATSGAGGDTQYF.

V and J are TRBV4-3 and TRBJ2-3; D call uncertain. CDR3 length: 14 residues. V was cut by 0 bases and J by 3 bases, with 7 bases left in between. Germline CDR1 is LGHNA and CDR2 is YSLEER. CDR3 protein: CASSQETRTDTQYF. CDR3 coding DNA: TGCGCCAGCAGCCAAGAAACGAGGACAGATACGCAGTATTTT.

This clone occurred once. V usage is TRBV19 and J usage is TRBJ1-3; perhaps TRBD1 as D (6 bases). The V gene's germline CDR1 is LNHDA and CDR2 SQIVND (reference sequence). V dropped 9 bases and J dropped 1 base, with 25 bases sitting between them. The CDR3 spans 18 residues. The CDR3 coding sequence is TGTGCCAGAGATCATTACACCTCCCGGGGGGCATCTGGAAACACCATATATTTT. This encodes CARDHYTSRGASGNTIYF.

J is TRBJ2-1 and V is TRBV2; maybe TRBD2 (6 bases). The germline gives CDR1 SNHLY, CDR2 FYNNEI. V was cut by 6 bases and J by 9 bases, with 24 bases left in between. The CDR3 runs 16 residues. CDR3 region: CASRGPSSVGISEQFF. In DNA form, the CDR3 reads TGTGCCAGCAGGGGCCCATCTAGCGTAGGTATTAGTGAGCAGTTCTTC.

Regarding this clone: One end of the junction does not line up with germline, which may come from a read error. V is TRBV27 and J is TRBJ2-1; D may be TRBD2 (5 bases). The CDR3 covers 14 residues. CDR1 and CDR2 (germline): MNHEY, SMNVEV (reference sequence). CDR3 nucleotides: TGTGCCAGCAGTCGGGATGATTTTTACAGTGAGCAGTTCTTC. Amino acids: CASSRDDFYSEQFF.

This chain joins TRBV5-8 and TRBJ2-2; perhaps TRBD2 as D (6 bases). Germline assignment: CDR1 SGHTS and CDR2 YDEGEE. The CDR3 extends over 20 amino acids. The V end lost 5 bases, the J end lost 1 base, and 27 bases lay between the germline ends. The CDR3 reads CASSPGPPNHGGENTGELFF. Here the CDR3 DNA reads TGTGCCAGCAGTCCAGGCCCCCCAAACCATGGCGGGGAGAACACCGGGGAGCTGTTTTTT.

CDR3 in amino acids: CASSSSGDSTDTQYF. CDR3 DNA sequence: TGCGCCAGCAGCTCCAGCGGGGATTCCACAGATACGCAGTATTTT. The chain joins TRBV5-1 to TRBJ2-3; 7 bases align to TRBD2. The CDR3 contains 15 residues. After removal of 3 bases from V and 2 bases from J, the junction contained 6 bases not matched to a gene. Germline CDR1 is SGHRS and CDR2 is YFSETQ.

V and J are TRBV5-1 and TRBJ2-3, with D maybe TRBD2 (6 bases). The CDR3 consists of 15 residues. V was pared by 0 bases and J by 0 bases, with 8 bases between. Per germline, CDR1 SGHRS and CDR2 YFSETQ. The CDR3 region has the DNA TGCGCCAGCAGCTTGGGTAGCGGAAGCACAGATACGCAGTATTTT. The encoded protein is CASSLGSGSTDTQYF. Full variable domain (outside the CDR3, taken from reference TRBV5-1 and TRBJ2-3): KAGVTQTPRYLIKTRGQQVTLSCSPISGHRSVSWYQQTPGQGLQFLFEYFSETQRNKGNFPGRFSGRQFSNSRSEMNVSTLELGDSALYLCASSLGSGSTDTQYFGPGTRLTVL.

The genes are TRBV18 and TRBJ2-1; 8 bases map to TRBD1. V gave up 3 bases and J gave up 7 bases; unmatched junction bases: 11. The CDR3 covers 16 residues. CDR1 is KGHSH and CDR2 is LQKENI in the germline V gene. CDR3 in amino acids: CASSPQGQGVGNEQFF. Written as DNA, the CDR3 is TGTGCCAGCTCACCGCAAGGACAGGGTGTAGGAAATGAGCAGTTCTTC.

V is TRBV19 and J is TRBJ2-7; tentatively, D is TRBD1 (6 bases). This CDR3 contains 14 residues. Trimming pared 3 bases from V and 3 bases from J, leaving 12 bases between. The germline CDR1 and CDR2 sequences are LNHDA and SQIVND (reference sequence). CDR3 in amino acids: CASSIKGVFYEQYF. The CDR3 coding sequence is TGTGCCAGTAGTATCAAGGGGGTTTTCTACGAGCAGTACTTC.

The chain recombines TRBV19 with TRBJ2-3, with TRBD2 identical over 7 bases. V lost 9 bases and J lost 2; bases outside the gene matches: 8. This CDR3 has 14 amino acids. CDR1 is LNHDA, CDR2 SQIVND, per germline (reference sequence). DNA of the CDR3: TGTGCCAGCGCCAGGGACTATACCACAGATACGCAGTATTTT. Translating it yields CASARDYTTDTQYF.

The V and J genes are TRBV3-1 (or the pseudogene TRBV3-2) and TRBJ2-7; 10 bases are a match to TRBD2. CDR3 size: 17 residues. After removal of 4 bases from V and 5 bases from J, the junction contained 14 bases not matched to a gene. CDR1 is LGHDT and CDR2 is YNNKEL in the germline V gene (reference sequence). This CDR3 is CASSPRPSGGRDHEQYF. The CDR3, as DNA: TGTGCCAGCAGCCCACGGCCTAGCGGGGGCCGAGACCACGAGCAGTACTTC.

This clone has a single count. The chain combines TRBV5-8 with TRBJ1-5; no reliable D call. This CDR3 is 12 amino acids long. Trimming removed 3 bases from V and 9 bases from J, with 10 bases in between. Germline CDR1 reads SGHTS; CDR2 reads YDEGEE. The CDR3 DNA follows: TGTGCCAGCAGCTCCATGGGAGCGCCCCAGCATTTT. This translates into CASSSMGAPQHF.

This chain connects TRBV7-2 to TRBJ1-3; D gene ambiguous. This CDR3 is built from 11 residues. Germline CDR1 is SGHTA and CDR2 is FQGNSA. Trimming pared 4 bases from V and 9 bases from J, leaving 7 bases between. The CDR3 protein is CASSYRGTIYF. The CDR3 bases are TGTGCCAGCAGCTACCGGGGCACCATATATTTT. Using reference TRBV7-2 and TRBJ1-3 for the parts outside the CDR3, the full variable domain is GAGVSQSPSNKVTEKGKDVELRCDPISGHTALYWYRQSLGQGLEFLIYFQGNSAPDKSGLPSDRFSAERTGGSVSTLTIQRTQQEDSAVYLCASSYRGTIYFGEGSWLTVV.

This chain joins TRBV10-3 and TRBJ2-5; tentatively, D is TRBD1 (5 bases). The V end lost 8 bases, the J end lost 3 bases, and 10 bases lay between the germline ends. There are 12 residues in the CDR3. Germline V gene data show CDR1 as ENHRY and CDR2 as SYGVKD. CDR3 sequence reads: CAIGAWEETQYF. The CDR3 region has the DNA TGTGCCATCGGGGCGTGGGAAGAGACCCAGTACTTC.

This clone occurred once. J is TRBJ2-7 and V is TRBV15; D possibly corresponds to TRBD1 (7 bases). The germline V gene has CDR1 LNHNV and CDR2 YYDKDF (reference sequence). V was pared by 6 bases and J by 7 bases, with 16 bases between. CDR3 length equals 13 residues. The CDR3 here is CATRSPPGGEQYF. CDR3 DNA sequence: TGTGCCACCAGGTCACCCCCAGGGGGGGAGCAGTACTTC.

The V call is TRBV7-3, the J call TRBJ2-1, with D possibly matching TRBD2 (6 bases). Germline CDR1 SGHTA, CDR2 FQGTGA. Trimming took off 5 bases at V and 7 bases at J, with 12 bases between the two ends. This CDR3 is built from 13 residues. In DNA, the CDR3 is TGTGCCAGCAGCCGATTAGCGGATAATGAGCAGTTCTTC. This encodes CASSRLADNEQFF.

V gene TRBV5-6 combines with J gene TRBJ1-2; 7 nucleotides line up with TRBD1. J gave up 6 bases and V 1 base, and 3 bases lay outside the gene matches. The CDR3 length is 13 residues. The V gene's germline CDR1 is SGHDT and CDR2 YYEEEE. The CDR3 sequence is CASSLPGGNGYTF. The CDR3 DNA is TGTGCCAGCAGCTTGCCAGGGGGGAATGGCTACACCTTC.

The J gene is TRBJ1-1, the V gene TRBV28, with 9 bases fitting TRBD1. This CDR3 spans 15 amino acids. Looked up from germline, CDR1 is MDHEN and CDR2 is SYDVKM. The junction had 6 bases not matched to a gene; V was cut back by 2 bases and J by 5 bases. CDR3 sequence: CASSLPGTGITEAFF. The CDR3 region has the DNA TGTGCCAGCAGTTTACCCGGGACAGGGATTACTGAAGCTTTCTTT.

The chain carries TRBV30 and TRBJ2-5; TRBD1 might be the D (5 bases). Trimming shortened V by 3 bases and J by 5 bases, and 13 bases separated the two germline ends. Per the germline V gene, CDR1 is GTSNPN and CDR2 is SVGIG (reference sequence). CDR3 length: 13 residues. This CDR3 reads CAWSTRARETQYF. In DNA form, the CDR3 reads TGTGCCTGGAGCACCAGGGCTCGGGAGACCCAGTACTTC.

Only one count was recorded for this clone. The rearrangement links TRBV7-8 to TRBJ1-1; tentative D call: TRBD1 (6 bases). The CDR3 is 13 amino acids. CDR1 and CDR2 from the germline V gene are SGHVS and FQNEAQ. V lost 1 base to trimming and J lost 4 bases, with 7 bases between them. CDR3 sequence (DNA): TGTGCCAGCAGCTTAGAGACAGGCACTGAAGCTTTCTTT. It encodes CASSLETGTEAFF.

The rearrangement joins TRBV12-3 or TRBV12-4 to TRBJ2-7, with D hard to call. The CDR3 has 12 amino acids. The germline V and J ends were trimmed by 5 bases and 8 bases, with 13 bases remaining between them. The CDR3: CASSPSAPQQYF. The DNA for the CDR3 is TGTGCCAGCAGTCCCAGTGCTCCGCAGCAGTACTTC.

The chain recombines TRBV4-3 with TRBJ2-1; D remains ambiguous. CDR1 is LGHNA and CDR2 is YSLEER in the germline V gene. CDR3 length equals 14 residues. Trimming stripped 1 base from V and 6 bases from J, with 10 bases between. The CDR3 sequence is CASSQGTPGNEQFF. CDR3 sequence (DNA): TGCGCCAGCAGCCAAGGAACCCCGGGCAATGAGCAGTTCTTC.